This TCR beta chain was captured by sequencing in a study of Ad26.COV2.S vaccination and SARS-CoV-2 variants. This clone has only one observation. Trimming stripped 4 bases from V and 1 base from J, with 16 bases between. The CDR3 sequence is 16 residues long. Germline loops: CDR1 MGHDK, CDR2 SYGVNS. Documented treatment: about 20 received Ad26.COV2.S at low or high dose, single or two shots; about 5 received placebo; per-sample allocation not given. The investigators took samples on day 63 after the first vaccine or placebo injection. The table came from immunoSEQ multiplex PCR; TCRdb's copy has only in-frame clones and leaves some out. The data contain about 350,000 clones, 70% to 90% of them singletons.

This sequence joins TRBV25-1 and TRBJ2-5, with D perhaps given as TRBD1 or TRBD2 (6 bases each). The starting material was peripheral blood, obtained in a trial of Ad26.COV2.S vaccine versus placebo. This clonotype originated in a person between 18 and 59 years old who received the Ad26.COV2.S COVID-19 vaccine or a placebo. The CDR3 reads CASSGFGGGTQETQYF. The CDR3 coding sequence is TGTGCCAGCAGTGGTTTCGGGGGCGGGACCCAAGAGACCCAGTACTTC.